The 29 T cell receptor beta chains presented below share a single source sample, sequenced in a study of shared clonotypes between healthy human individuals. Generated by immunoSEQ multiplex PCR, the TCRdb table keeps only in-frame clones and is missing some. The sample has roughly 2.5 million clones, more than 80% seen once. The specimen was naive CD4+ T cells sorted from blood. The subset is: CD45RA+ positively selected. These receptors all stem from a man younger than 35 in good health.

The chain employs TRBV13 and TRBJ2-5; 8 positions match TRBD1. The end of the DNA fits TRBJ2-7 better, so the J call may be wrong. The germline CDR1 and CDR2 sequences are PRHDT and FYEKMQ (reference sequence). The CDR3 spans 16 residues. The CDR3 DNA follows: TGTGCCAGCAGCACCGCCGGACAGGGTCCACCCTACGAGCAGTACTTC. This translates into CASSTAGQGPPYEQYF.

This chain uses TRBV30 with TRBJ2-7, with TRBD1 matching 8 bases. This CDR3 has 13 amino acids. Germline V gene data show CDR1 as GTSNPN and CDR2 as SVGIG (reference sequence). The V segment lost 3 bases and the J segment 5 bases; nucleotides outside the gene matches: 6. CDR3 DNA: TGTGCCTGGAGCCAAGGACAGGGAAACGAGCAGTACTTC. Protein: CAWSQGQGNEQYF.

This clone was seen only once. V gene TRBV10-2 combines with J gene TRBJ2-7; 7 nucleotides align to TRBD1. In germline, CDR1 is WSHSY, CDR2 SAAADI. This CDR3 region has 15 residues. V was pared by 4 bases and J by 7 bases, with 13 bases of the junction left unmatched. The CDR3 sequence is CASSARTGSNSEQYF. For the CDR3, the DNA is TGCGCCAGCAGTGCCCGGACAGGCTCAAATTCTGAGCAGTACTTC.

V is TRBV29-1 and J is TRBJ2-7, with a weak D call TRBD2 (7 bases). V lost 6 bases and J lost 7, with 16 bases in between. There are 12 residues in the CDR3. The germline V gene has CDR1 SQVTM and CDR2 ANQGSEA. CDR3 sequence: CSVGGRLGEQYF. CDR3 coding DNA: TGCAGCGTGGGGGGGCGCTTAGGAGAGCAGTACTTC.

The chain uses TRBV30 and TRBJ1-5; a weak D match, TRBD1 (5 bases). V dropped 2 bases and J dropped 0 bases, with 14 bases sitting between them. Looked up from germline, CDR1 is GTSNPN and CDR2 is SVGIG (reference sequence). The CDR3 extends over 16 amino acids. CDR3 protein: CAWSLSGLYSNQPQHF. Written as DNA, the CDR3 is TGTGCCTGGAGTCTCTCGGGGCTTTATAGCAATCAGCCCCAGCATTTT.

The chain couples TRBV19 to TRBJ1-1; the match to TRBD1 covers 9 bases. V gave up 5 bases and J gave up 1 base; unmatched junction bases: 11. This CDR3 spans 17 amino acids. Germline CDR1 and CDR2: LNHDA and SQIVND (reference sequence). For the CDR3, the DNA is TGTGCCAGTAGTTCACAGGGGGCCGTCGGATCGAACACTGAAGCTTTCTTT. The encoded protein is CASSSQGAVGSNTEAFF. Looking up the rest from reference TRBV19 and TRBJ1-1 gives the full variable domain: DGGITQSPKYLFRKEGQNVTLSCEQNLNHDAMYWYRQDPGQGLRLIYYSQIVNDFQKGDIAEGYSVSREKKESFPLTVTSAQKNPTAFYLCASSSQGAVGSNTEAFFGQGTRLTVV.

Remarks on this clone: This CDR3 is also generated by other DNA sequences in the sample. The CDR3 here is CSVAGTGEQFF. The CDR3 region has the DNA TGCAGCGTTGCGGGTACAGGGGAGCAGTTCTTC. This chain joins TRBV29-1 and TRBJ2-1; the D gene is possibly TRBD1 (6 bases). From germline, CDR1 is SQVTM and CDR2 ANQGSEA. Trimming shortened V by 4 bases and J by 10 bases, and 11 bases separated the two germline ends. CDR3 length: 11 amino acids.

J is TRBJ2-5 and V is TRBV6-1, with 13 bases fitting TRBD2. CDR1 MNHNS and CDR2 SASEGT come from the germline V gene. Trimming cost V 3 bases and J 5 bases; bases outside gene matches: 3. This CDR3 is built from 15 residues. In DNA form, the CDR3 reads TGTGCCAGCAGTGAGGGGACTAGCGGGGCGGAGACCCAGTACTTC. It encodes CASSEGTSGAETQYF.

This clone has only a few counts. The chain uses TRBV6-5 and TRBJ2-7; D is perhaps TRBD1 (5 bases). CDR1 is MNHEY, CDR2 SVGAGI, per germline. Trimming took off 6 bases at V and 0 bases at J, with 15 bases between the two ends. This CDR3 is 15 amino acids long. DNA of the CDR3: TGTGCCAGCAGCCCCGGACACCCGAGCTCCTACGAGCAGTACTTC. It encodes CASSPGHPSSYEQYF.

The CDR3 DNA is TGTGCCAGCAGCTTGGGGGTAAACGGGGGACTGTTTTTT. Translated, it gives CASSLGVNGGLFF. The gene calls are TRBV5-4 and TRBJ1-4; the D gene is possibly TRBD1 (5 bases). Germline V gene sequence: CDR1 SGHNT, CDR2 YYREEE (reference sequence). Trimming stripped 0 bases from V and 13 bases from J, with 13 bases between. This CDR3 comprises 13 residues.

The rearrangement uses TRBV5-4 and TRBJ2-2; no clear D gene. Germline V gene lookup returns CDR1 SGHNT and CDR2 YYREEE (reference sequence). The CDR3 has 14 amino acids. Trimming shortened V by 0 bases and J by 9 bases, and 12 bases separated the two germline ends. The CDR3 DNA reads as TGTGCCAGCAGCTTGGCCGTTGGATTCCGGGAGCTGTTTTTT. It specifies CASSLAVGFRELFF.

The rearrangement joins TRBV11-2 to TRBJ1-2, with D perhaps matching TRBD1 (6 bases). Germline CDR1 is SGHAT and CDR2 is FQNNGV. This CDR3 has 14 amino acids. V gave up 5 bases and J gave up 4 bases, with 14 bases separating them. This chain's CDR3 is CASSPDTRGYGYTF. The CDR3 DNA reads as TGTGCCAGCAGCCCGGACACCAGGGGCTATGGCTACACCTTC.

J is TRBJ2-1 and V is TRBV18; D unresolved. The V end was cut by 1 base, the J end by 6 bases, with 10 bases between. CDR1 and CDR2 from the germline V gene are KGHSH and LQKENI. The CDR3 consists of 14 residues. The CDR3 DNA reads TGTGCCAGCTCACCACTCGGTCTGGCCAATGAGCAGTTCTTC. Encoded protein: CASSPLGLANEQFF.

This sequence joins TRBV6-5 and TRBJ2-2, with 8 bases lining up with TRBD1. Per germline, CDR1 MNHEY and CDR2 SVGAGI. Losses at the gene ends were 6 bases for V and 8 bases for J; bases not matched to a gene: 8. The length of the CDR3 is 14 residues. The CDR3 spells CASRQDREGGELFF. The CDR3, as DNA: TGTGCCAGCAGGCAGGACAGGGAAGGAGGGGAGCTGTTTTTT.

V usage is TRBV6-5 and J usage is TRBJ2-1; D gene unclear. This CDR3 region has 14 residues. The V end lost 4 bases, the J end lost 8 bases, and 15 bases lay between the germline ends. Germline CDR1 MNHEY, CDR2 SVGAGI. The CDR3 DNA is TGTGCCAGCAGTTCCCCGGTAGGGAACGATGAGCAGTTCTTC. This sequence encodes CASSSPVGNDEQFF.

The chain uses TRBV5-1 and TRBJ2-1, with D tentatively TRBD1 or TRBD2 (7 bases each). Germline CDR1 SGHRS, CDR2 YFSETQ. This CDR3 has 16 amino acids. V lost 0 bases and J 7 bases, leaving 17 bases between the germline ends. This CDR3 reads CASSLAWGGQNNEQFF. The CDR3, as DNA: TGCGCCAGCAGCTTGGCCTGGGGGGGACAGAATAATGAGCAGTTCTTC.

The rearrangement uses TRBV5-4 and TRBJ1-2; D is uncertain. The CDR3 has 14 residues. Germline-derived CDR1 and CDR2 are SGHNT and YYREEE (reference sequence). V was shortened by 7 bases and J by 0 bases, with 13 bases between the two germline ends. In nucleotides, the CDR3 is TGTGCCAGCCACGAAGGCCATACTAACTATGGCTACACCTTC. Translated, it gives CASHEGHTNYGYTF.

The V call is TRBV27, the J call TRBJ2-5; 7 bases line up with TRBD1. V lost 5 bases, J lost 1 base, and 4 bases stayed unmatched. In germline, CDR1 is MNHEY, CDR2 SMNVEV (reference sequence). The CDR3 covers 14 residues. DNA of the CDR3: TGTGCCAGCAGTCCGGGGACAGTCCAAGAGACCCAGTACTTC. This codes for CASSPGTVQETQYF.

V is TRBV11-2 and J is TRBJ2-1, with TRBD2 identical over 7 bases. The CDR3 is 15 residues long. Looked up from germline, CDR1 is SGHAT and CDR2 is FQNNGV. Unmatched junction bases numbered 14, after V lost 8 bases and J lost 7 bases. As DNA, the CDR3 is TGTGCCAGCGAGGCGGGGGAGCCCCTATGGAATGAGCAGTTCTTC. This encodes CASEAGEPLWNEQFF.

The chain has TRBV30 and TRBJ1-6; possible D gene TRBD1, 5 bases. The CDR3 extends over 15 amino acids. V was clipped by 4 bases and J by 5 bases, with 15 bases between them. The V gene's germline CDR1 is GTSNPN and CDR2 SVGIG (reference sequence). The CDR3 spells CAWTGGAPDNSPLHF. In DNA, the CDR3 is TGTGCCTGGACAGGCGGGGCACCCGATAATTCACCCCTCCACTTT.

In the case of this clone: Other DNA sequences within the sample encode an identical CDR3. The rearrangement links TRBV19 to TRBJ1-2; D not resolved. The CDR3 totals 13 residues. The V end lost 2 bases, the J end lost 5 bases, and 9 bases lay between the germline ends. Germline loops: CDR1 LNHDA, CDR2 SQIVND (reference sequence). CDR3 loop: CASSILGPYGYTF. Here the CDR3 DNA reads TGTGCCAGTAGTATACTCGGACCTTATGGCTACACCTTC.

This sequence joins TRBV10-1 and TRBJ1-6, with D unclear. CDR3 length: 11 residues. V gave up 5 bases and J gave up 13 bases, with 9 bases separating them. Germline loops: CDR1 WNHNN, CDR2 SYGVQD (reference sequence). The CDR3 protein is CASSKMEPLHF. The CDR3 nucleotides read TGCGCCAGCAGTAAAATGGAGCCCCTCCACTTT.

The CDR3 is CASSLDRVKTEAFF. CDR3 in DNA: TGCGCCAGCAGTCTCGACAGGGTAAAGACTGAAGCTTTCTTT. The rearrangement joins TRBV10-2 to TRBJ1-1; 7 positions match TRBD1. With V trimmed by 5 bases and J by 5 bases, 8 bases remained unmatched. CDR1 and CDR2 from the germline V gene are WSHSY and SAAADI. The CDR3 is 14 amino acids.

Concerning this clone: At the DNA level, this CDR3 is encoded by other sequences in the same sample as well. This chain joins TRBV28 and TRBJ1-2; D is unclear. The CDR3 has 11 residues. CDR1 and CDR2 from the germline V gene are MDHEN and SYDVKM. Trimming removed 6 bases from V and 2 bases from J, with 4 bases in between. The CDR3 DNA reads TGTGCCAGCAGCCCGAACTATGGCTACACCTTC. Translated: CASSPNYGYTF.

CDR3 DNA: TGCGCCAGCAGTGCTCAGAACATGAACACTGAAGCTTTCTTT. It translates to CASSAQNMNTEAFF. The chain carries TRBV5-1 and TRBJ1-1; D is undetermined. The CDR3 loop spans 14 amino acids. CDR1 is SGHRS, CDR2 YFSETQ, per germline. V lost 5 bases and J lost 0, with 11 bases in between.

The chain has TRBV18 and TRBJ1-1; tentative D call: TRBD1 (5 bases). Germline-derived CDR1 and CDR2 are KGHSH and LQKENI. This CDR3 has 13 amino acids. V lost 5 bases and J lost 5, with 12 bases in between. The CDR3 bases are TGTGCCAGCTCAGGCAGGGCAGGAACTGAAGCTTTCTTT. Translating it yields CASSGRAGTEAFF.

On this clone itself: This specimen includes other DNA sequences encoding the same CDR3. J is TRBJ1-1 and V is TRBV7-9; perhaps TRBD1 as D (5 bases). The CDR3 is made up of 14 amino acids. The germline V and J ends were trimmed by 5 bases and 1 base, with 11 bases remaining between them. Germline V gene lookup returns CDR1 SEHNR and CDR2 FQNEAQ (reference sequence). The CDR3 spells CASSPQGGNTEAFF. In DNA form, the CDR3 reads TGTGCCAGCAGCCCCCAGGGCGGGAACACTGAAGCTTTCTTT.

The genes are TRBV4-3 and TRBJ2-1; 8 bases align to TRBD1. Losses at the gene ends were 0 bases for V and 8 bases for J; bases not matched to a gene: 6. The CDR3 has 15 residues. CDR1 and CDR2 (germline): LGHNA, YSLEER. CDR3 amino acids: CASSQEGTGIDEQFF. The CDR3, as DNA: TGCGCCAGCAGCCAAGAAGGGACAGGCATCGATGAGCAGTTCTTC.

The rearrangement joins TRBV7-9 to TRBJ2-1, with TRBD1 matching over 8 bases. CDR3 size: 14 residues. Germline V gene lookup returns CDR1 SEHNR and CDR2 FQNEAQ (reference sequence). Unmatched junction bases numbered 10, after V lost 5 bases and J lost 10 bases. The CDR3 sequence: CASSLRQGRREQFF. The CDR3, as DNA: TGTGCCAGCAGCCTTCGACAGGGGCGGCGCGAGCAGTTCTTC.